One sample yielded the 20 T cell receptor beta chains listed below, sequenced in a study of beta chain features in type 1 diabetes. Study results and caveats: Shorter TCRB CDR3s, moderately but significantly so, were found in Type 1 diabetes patients in all four CD4+ subsets.

The authors reverse transcribed all of the isolated RNA, so sequencing captured expressed TCRB transcripts. Data came from immunoSEQ multiplex PCR; TCRdb stores just in-frame clones and leaves some out. This repertoire shows about 370,000 clones, 9.6% found once; its top ten account for about 0.64%. Which antigens these TCRs recognize remains unknown. Sequencing was done on a sample of central memory CD4+ T cells from blood. The receptors originated from a man in his thirties or forties with type 1 diabetes.

This clone occurred a few times. The chain employs TRBV11-1 and TRBJ2-7; D not resolved. The germline V and J ends were trimmed by 9 bases and 6 bases, with 12 bases remaining between them. The length of the CDR3 is 11 residues. The germline V gene encodes CDR1 SGHAT and CDR2 FQDESV (reference sequence). CDR3 amino acids: CASRAVGEQYF. The CDR3 DNA reads TGTGCCAGTCGGGCGGTTGGCGAGCAGTACTTC. The full variable domain, in which reference TRBV11-1 and TRBJ2-7 provide the parts outside the CDR3, is EAEVAQSPRYKITEKSQAVAFWCDPISGHATLYWYRQILGQGPELLVQFQDESVVDDSQLPKDRFSAERLKGVDSTLKIQPAELGDSAMYLCASRAVGEQYFGPGTRLTVT.

This clone was picked up a small number of times. V gene TRBV5-4 combines with J gene TRBJ2-3; D call uncertain. CDR3 size: 12 residues. Germline CDR1 and CDR2: SGHNT and YYREEE (reference sequence). Between the trimmed V and J ends, which lost 0 bases and 7 bases, there was a span of 6 bases. Here the CDR3 reads CASSLDPYTQYF. The CDR3 DNA is TGTGCCAGCAGCTTGGATCCCTATACGCAGTATTTT.

The chain couples TRBV2 to TRBJ2-7, with 7 bases matching TRBD2. The CDR3 consists of 16 residues. V trimming: 3 bases; J trimming: 5 bases; junction bases outside the gene matches: 13. Germline V gene data show CDR1 as SNHLY and CDR2 as FYNNEI. CDR3 region: CASSDMPWREMDEQYF. CDR3 DNA sequence: TGTGCCAGCAGTGACATGCCGTGGCGGGAGATGGACGAGCAGTACTTC.

The V gene is TRBV6-1, the J gene TRBJ2-1, with TRBD2 identical over 10 bases. In germline, CDR1 is MNHNS, CDR2 SASEGT. The CDR3 runs 15 residues. V trimming: 8 bases; J trimming: 9 bases; junction bases outside the gene matches: 13. The CDR3 region is CASRPSGGEGAEQFF. The CDR3 coding sequence is TGTGCCAGCCGCCCCAGCGGGGGGGAGGGGGCTGAGCAGTTCTTC.

This clone appeared a few times. Other nucleotide sequences in the sample specify the same CDR3. CDR3 nucleotides: TGTGCCAGCAGCTTAGGCGGGACCTCCTACGAGCAGTACTTC. Protein sequence: CASSLGGTSYEQYF. V is TRBV5-4 and J is TRBJ2-7, with D tentatively TRBD2 (6 bases). The CDR3 contains 14 residues. Germline lookup yields CDR1 SGHNT and CDR2 YYREEE (reference sequence). The V gene lost 2 bases and the J gene lost 0 bases, with 9 bases spanning the gap.

This clone occurred many times. The chain employs TRBV7-9 and TRBJ1-4; TRBD1 might be the D (6 bases). This CDR3 has 15 amino acids. Per the germline V gene, CDR1 is SEHNR and CDR2 is FQNEAQ (reference sequence). V dropped 1 base and J dropped 8 bases, with 14 bases sitting between them. The DNA for the CDR3 is TGTGCCAGCAGCTTAGAAGCCAGGGGAAGAGAAAAACTGTTTTTT. This encodes CASSLEARGREKLFF.

This clone occurred a few times. The rearrangement joins TRBV7-3 to TRBJ2-1, with TRBD2 identical over 8 bases. The CDR3 runs to 18 residues. Trimming cost V 2 bases and J 6 bases; bases outside gene matches: 15. Germline CDR1 SGHTA, CDR2 FQGTGA. DNA for the CDR3: TGTGCCAGCAGCTTAGATCAGTCAGGGACTAGTCGGCCCAATGAGCAGTTCTTC. Encoded protein: CASSLDQSGTSRPNEQFF. Full variable domain (missing parts from reference TRBV7-3 and TRBJ2-1): GAGVSQTPSNKVTEKGKYVELRCDPISGHTALYWYRQSLGQGPEFLIYFQGTGAADDSGLPNDRFFAVRPEGSVSTLKIQRTERGDSAVYLCASSLDQSGTSRPNEQFFGPGTRLTVL.

The chain is built from TRBV25-1 and TRBJ2-5; 7 positions match TRBD1. The CDR3 is 16 residues long. V lost 5 bases and J lost 0; bases outside the gene matches: 9. CDR1 is MGHDK and CDR2 is SYGVNS in the germline V gene. CDR3 amino acids: CASSSTDRVNQETQYF. CDR3 sequence (DNA): TGTGCCAGCAGTTCGACCGACAGGGTCAACCAAGAGACCCAGTACTTC.

The sample holds a few counts of this clone. V usage is TRBV6-6 and J usage is TRBJ2-2; D is undetermined. With 7 bases removed from V and 0 bases from J, the gap between germline ends came to 6 bases. CDR3 length: 13 residues. In germline, CDR1 is MNHNY, CDR2 SVGAGI (reference sequence). Here the CDR3 DNA reads TGTGCCAGCATGCATCCGAACACCGGGGAGCTGTTTTTT. Translating gives CASMHPNTGELFF.

In its sample, this clone was seen once. The chain is built from TRBV5-1 and TRBJ1-4; D possibly corresponds to TRBD1 (5 bases). V was shortened by 1 base and J by 1 base, with 8 bases between the two germline ends. Germline-derived CDR1 and CDR2 are SGHRS and YFSETQ. This CDR3 has 15 amino acids. The DNA for the CDR3 is TGCGCCAGCAGCTTGATGGGGGGAACTAATGAAAAACTGTTTTTT. This encodes CASSLMGGTNEKLFF.

This clone was seen a handful of times. The chain carries TRBV29-1 and TRBJ2-5; 10 nucleotides agree with TRBD2. The J call is in doubt because the DNA end fits TRBJ2-7 better. This CDR3 has 15 amino acids. Germline V lookup: CDR1 SQVTM, CDR2 ANQGSEA. The chain's CDR3 is CSVRWTSGSTYEQYF. CDR3 nucleotide sequence: TGCAGCGTTAGGTGGACTAGCGGTTCCACCTACGAGCAGTACTTC.

This clone was recorded many times. This chain uses TRBV10-3 with TRBJ1-5; D is uncertain. CDR3 length: 16 residues. Between the trimmed V and J ends, which lost 5 bases and 1 base, there was a span of 15 bases. The germline V gene has CDR1 ENHRY and CDR2 SYGVKD. The CDR3 DNA reads as TGTGCCATCAGTATGGGCGGAGCGAGCAGCAATCAGCCCCAGCATTTT. Amino acids: CAISMGGASSNQPQHF.

The V and J genes are TRBV7-2 and TRBJ2-3; the match to TRBD2 covers 8 bases. The CDR3 has 19 amino acids. Germline V gene sequence: CDR1 SGHTA, CDR2 FQGNSA. The junction had 13 bases not matched to a gene; V was cut back by 2 bases and J by 0 bases. The CDR3 DNA follows: TGTGCCAGCAGCTTATATTTCGGGAGCGGGAGAGCTAGCACAGATACGCAGTATTTT. Translation gives CASSLYFGSGRASTDTQYF.

This clone was picked up a small number of times. The rearrangement uses TRBV15 and TRBJ2-1, with 14 bases that match TRBD2. The CDR3 is 18 amino acids. The V segment lost 3 bases and the J segment 6 bases; nucleotides outside the gene matches: 10. CDR1 is LNHNV, CDR2 YYDKDF, per germline (reference sequence). CDR3 DNA: TGTGCCACCAGCAGGGAAATTACCGGGACTAGCGGGAGCAATGAGCAGTTCTTC. Its translation: CATSREITGTSGSNEQFF.

This rearrangement joins TRBV28 to TRBJ1-3; tentative D call: TRBD1 (5 bases). Germline CDR1 MDHEN, CDR2 SYDVKM. V lost 5 bases, J lost 0 bases, and 8 bases lay in between. The CDR3 runs to 14 residues. CDR3 sequence (DNA): TGTGCCAGCAGTCAGGGTCACTCTGGAAACACCATATATTTT. Translating gives CASSQGHSGNTIYF.

This clone was seen more than once but under ten times. This chain joins TRBV28 and TRBJ2-3, with 8 bases matching TRBD1. The CDR3 spans 15 residues. Germline lookup yields CDR1 MDHEN and CDR2 SYDVKM. The V segment lost 3 bases and the J segment 2 bases; nucleotides outside the gene matches: 4. CDR3 bases: TGTGCCAGCAGTTTCAGGACAGGGAACACAGATACGCAGTATTTT. This translates into CASSFRTGNTDTQYF.

The rearrangement joins TRBV30 to TRBJ2-1; 9 positions agree with TRBD2. V shed 5 bases, J shed 3 bases, and the junction held 5 bases outside the gene matches. The CDR3 totals 14 residues. Germline lookup yields CDR1 GTSNPN and CDR2 SVGIG (reference sequence). The CDR3 region has the DNA TGTGCCTGGGTACTAGCGGGCCTCTACAATGAGCAGTTCTTC. This encodes CAWVLAGLYNEQFF.

This clone occurred a few times. The rearrangement links TRBV7-9 to TRBJ2-1; TRBD1 matches 9 bases. Per germline, CDR1 SEHNR and CDR2 FQNEAQ (reference sequence). The CDR3 covers 15 residues. V dropped 6 bases and J dropped 2; count of bases not matched to a gene: 5. CDR3 nucleotides: TGTGCCAGCAGAACAGGGGGCATCGCCTACAATGAGCAGTTCTTC. It specifies CASRTGGIAYNEQFF.

The chain joins TRBV18 to TRBJ2-1; 9 bases match TRBD2. Losses at the gene ends were 3 bases for V and 7 bases for J; bases not matched to a gene: 7. The CDR3 is 15 residues long. Looked up from germline, CDR1 is KGHSH and CDR2 is LQKENI. The CDR3: CASSPLAGVGNEQFF. CDR3 coding DNA: TGTGCCAGCTCACCCTTAGCGGGAGTAGGGAATGAGCAGTTCTTC.

This clone was seen many times. The chain employs TRBV5-6 and TRBJ2-3; tentative D call: TRBD2 (6 bases). CDR3 length: 14 residues. Deletions cut 2 bases from V and 4 bases from J, with 11 bases between. Germline values: CDR1 SGHDT, CDR2 YYEEEE. The CDR3 bases are TGTGCCAGCAGCTTCAGGGCTAGCGCAGATACGCAGTATTTT. Amino acid sequence: CASSFRASADTQYF.